These T cell receptor beta chains were read from a single sample in a study of tumor and adjacent non-tumor tissue in lung cancer. Via MiXCR, TCRdb re-called the multiplex PCR reads, giving one row per CDR3 protein. This table holds around 70,000 distinct CDR3 sequences, around 60% found once. The sequencing sample was made of lung tumor tissue. The receptors stem from a man aged 50 to 60 with non-small cell lung cancer. Each CDR3 is given with its conserved first and last residue. A D gene is named only where the DNA matches it firmly. A row's size may be missing; if present it is once, few, many or a size class.

clone_size	v_call	j_call	d_call	cdr3_aa	cdr3_nt
-	TRBV14	TRBJ2-1	TRBD2	CTSSQETGGDDQFF	TGTACCAGCAGCCAAGAAACGGGAGGCGATGATCAGTTCTTC
few	TRBV5-1	TRBJ1-2	-	CASSKGETGYGYTF	TGCGCCAGCAGCAAAGGGGAGACGGGCTATGGCTACACCTTC
-	TRBV4-1	TRBJ2-1	TRBD2	CASSPRTSGRNNGQLF	TGCGCAAGCAGCCCAAGGACTAGCGGGAGGAACAATGGGCAGCTCTTC
many	TRBV29-1	TRBJ2-6	-	CSVEVASGANVLTF	TGCAGCGTTGAAGTGGCCTCTGGGGCCAACGTCCTGACTTTC
-	TRBV6-5	TRBJ2-1	-	CASRATWPEQFF	TGTGCCAGTAGAGCCACATGGCCTGAGCAGTTCTTC
-	TRBV7-9	TRBJ1-5	-	CASNLGQADNQPQHF	TGTGCCAGCAACTTAGGTCAGGCGGATAATCAGCCCCAGCATTTT
few	TRBV28	TRBJ1-6	-	CASSLPDRPCSPLHF	TGTGCCAGCAGTCTCCCGGACAGACCGTGTTCACCCCTCCACTTT
many	TRBV20-1	TRBJ2-5	-	CSASTGPSETQYF	TGCAGTGCTAGCACAGGTCCCTCGGAGACCCAGTACTTC
-	TRBV6-2/TRBV6-3	TRBJ2-3	-	CASSYGGEDTDRHYF	TGTGCCAGCAGTTACGGGGGCGAAGACACGGATAGGCATTATTTT
many	TRBV11-2	TRBJ2-5	-	CASSEGGLQETQYF	TGTGCCAGCAGCGAAGGGGGACTACAAGAGACCCAGTACTTC
-	TRBV2	TRBJ1-5	-	CASKGREIYQPQHF	TGCGCCAGCAAGGGGAGGGAGATCTATCAGCCCCAGCATTTT
few	TRBV12-3/TRBV12-4	TRBJ1-1	-	CASSFGWLGTEAFF	TGTGCCAGCAGTTTTGGGTGGCTAGGCACTGAAGCTTTCTTT
many	TRBV10-2	TRBJ2-3	TRBD1	CASSPRQGLGDTQYF	TGCGCCAGCAGTCCAAGACAGGGGTTGGGAGATACGCAGTATTTT
-	TRBV5-1	TRBJ2-3	TRBD2	CASSIGLAASTDTQYF	TGCGCCAGCAGCATTGGGCTAGCGGCTAGCACAGATACGCAGTATTTT
-	TRBV5-5	TRBJ2-7	TRBD2	CTSGLVSQAGGYEQYF	TGTACCAGCGGCTTGGTCTCCCAAGCGGGGGGCTACGAGCAGTACTTC
many	TRBV12-3/TRBV12-4	TRBJ2-7	TRBD2	CASSLSGTSGTTYEQYF	TGTGCCAGCAGTTTATCAGGGACTAGCGGGACGACCTACGAGCAGTACTTC
-	TRBV13	TRBJ1-2	TRBD1	CASSLGTQGTGGLSHTF	TGTGCCAGTAGCTTAGGAACTCAAGGGACAGGGGGACTGAGCCACACCTTC
-	TRBV10-3	TRBJ1-5	-	CAISEGANQPQRF	TGTGCCATCAGTGAAGGGGCCAATCAGCCCCAGCGTTTT
once	TRBV6-6	TRBJ2-5	TRBD2	CASSPGLVWGLETQYF	TGTGCCAGCAGTCCGGGACTAGTGTGGGGGCTAGAGACCCAGTATTTC
-	TRBV18	TRBJ2-3	-	CVSSPPRRADTQYF	TGTGTCAGCTCACCACCCAGACGGGCAGATACGCAGTATTTT
-	TRBV20-1	TRBJ1-5	-	CGARPVGDQPQHF	TGCGGTGCTAGACCCGTGGGAGATCAGCCCCAGCATTTT
few	TRBV6-6	TRBJ1-5	-	CASSYSSQGGNQPQHF	TGTGCCAGCAGTTACTCGTCGCAGGGTGGCAATCAGCCCCAGCATTTT
-	TRBV4-1	TRBJ1-2	-	CASSPRTFGGYTF	TGCGCCAGCAGTCCCCGGACCTTCGGCGGCTACACCTTC
-	TRBV14	TRBJ2-5	-	CSSSRLPQLVGIQETQYF	TGTTCCAGCAGCCGCCTCCCTCAACTAGTGGGGATCCAAGAGACCCAGTACTTC
-	TRBV12-3/TRBV12-4	TRBJ1-6	TRBD1	CACRSRGQGWNSPLHF	TGTGCCTGCAGGTCACGAGGACAGGGGTGGAATTCACCCCTCCACTTT
-	TRBV29-1	TRBJ2-1	TRBD2	CSAGRAGGGCNEQFF	TGCAGCGCCGGTCGTGCGGGAGGGGGTTGCAATGAGCAGTTCTTC
-	TRBV5-1	TRBJ2-7	TRBD2	CASSFRLAGSEQYF	TGCGCCAGCAGCTTCCGACTAGCGGGAAGCGAGCAGTACTTC
-	TRBV20-1	TRBJ1-5	-	CSAPLGGLYQPQHF	TGCAGTGCACCCCTGGGAGGACTTTATCAGCCCCAGCATTTT
-	TRBV11-2	TRBJ2-7	TRBD2	CASSLAWGGSYEQYF	TGTGCCAGCAGCTTAGCCTGGGGGGGAAGCTATGAGCAGTACTTC
-	TRBV11-2	TRBJ2-1	-	CVSSPSGRGGYEQLF	TGTGTCAGCAGCCCTTCTGGCAGGGGCGGTTATGAGCAGCTCTTC
few	TRBV4-1	TRBJ2-7	TRBD2	CASSQVRLTSGRNYEQYF	TGCGCCAGCAGCCAAGTTCGGCTAACTAGCGGGAGGAACTACGAGCAGTACTTC
-	TRBV5-5	TRBJ2-6	-	CASSLSWRAGANVLTF	TGTGCTAGCAGCCTCTCTTGGAGGGCTGGGGCCAACGTCCTGACTTTC